This TCR beta chain was captured in a study of blood T cell repertoires in COVID-19. Background on the study: The United States, Italy and Spain supplied acute and convalescent COVID-19 samples.

Method: immunoSEQ multiplex PCR; TCRdb's copy keeps in-frame clones and lacks some. This sample has roughly 230,000 clones, with over 70% found just once. The CDR3 length is 13 residues. V was pared by 0 bases and J by 6 bases, with 11 bases between. Germline V gives CDR1 SQVTM, CDR2 ANQGSEA. This chain links TRBV29-1 with TRBJ1-1, with unresolved D. Source material: peripheral blood. The TCR originated in a man aged 35 to 55 with acute or convalescent COVID-19. This CDR3 is CSVEDQRVAEAFF. The CDR3 nucleotides read TGCAGCGTTGAAGATCAGAGGGTGGCTGAAGCTTTCTTT.